This passage covers 19 T cell receptor beta chains from one sample sequenced in a study of blood T cell repertoires in COVID-19 (dated by TCRdb to 2019 to 2021). The library was prepared using the immunoSEQ multiplex PCR assay. This is the immuneACCESS table as TCRdb keeps it, with only in-frame sequences that have V and J called. A part of the clones is gone; compared with another copy, unresolved V genes explain less than half, and the rest is unexplained. The sample includes about 420,000 clones, with over 85% observed a single time. Jointly, the top ten make up 0.65% to 1% of the sample. Sequencing was carried out using peripheral blood. Receptor source: a man between 18 and 35 years old with COVID-19, enrolled during active disease.

The chain links TRBV7-3 to TRBJ1-2; D unclear. The germline V gene encodes CDR1 SGHTA and CDR2 FQGTGA. The CDR3 spans 13 residues. V was shortened by 2 bases and J by 2 bases, with 6 bases between the two germline ends. CDR3 amino acids: CASSLGRNYGYTF. The CDR3, as DNA: TGTGCCAGCAGCTTAGGGCGAAACTATGGCTACACCTTC.

The rearrangement links TRBV6-5 to TRBJ1-5; 7 bases map to TRBD1. The V and J ends lost 6 bases and 6 bases, in that order; junction bases with no gene match: 5. Germline loops: CDR1 MNHEY, CDR2 SVGAGI. The CDR3 consists of 13 residues. The CDR3 DNA reads TGTGCCAGCAGCCTAGGGGGCCCTCAGCCCCAGCATTTT. Residues: CASSLGGPQPQHF.

This clone was detected only once. The chain links TRBV11-3 to TRBJ2-1, with 11 bases matching TRBD1. The junction had 11 bases not matched to a gene; V was cut back by 7 bases and J by 0 bases. CDR1 SGHNT and CDR2 YENEEA come from the germline V gene. This CDR3 region has 18 residues. CDR3 coding DNA: TGTGCCAGCACTACGGACAGGGGGCTAAAAGCCTCCTACAATGAGCAGTTCTTC. Translating gives CASTTDRGLKASYNEQFF.

The rearrangement uses TRBV18 and TRBJ1-3; 8 nucleotides align to TRBD1. The germline V gene has CDR1 KGHSH and CDR2 LQKENI. This CDR3 region has 14 residues. With 3 bases clipped from V and 8 bases from J, the junction kept 6 bases outside the gene matches. In DNA form, the CDR3 reads TGTGCCAGCTCACCTACAGGGGGGTCCGACACCATATATTTT. Translating gives CASSPTGGSDTIYF. Together with reference TRBV18 and TRBJ1-3, the CDR3 gives the full variable domain: NAGVMQNPRHLVRRRGQEARLRCSPMKGHSHVYWYRQLPEEGLKFMVYLQKENIIDESGMPKERFSAEFPKEGPSILRIQQVVRGDSAAYFCASSPTGGSDTIYFGEGSWLTVV.

The chain employs TRBV2 and TRBJ2-7, with D possibly matching TRBD1 (6 bases). Per germline, CDR1 SNHLY and CDR2 FYNNEI. V shed 4 bases and J shed 2 bases, with 6 bases lying between them. CDR3 size: 12 residues. The CDR3 loop is CASSGDTYEQYF. The CDR3 DNA reads TGTGCCAGCAGTGGGGACACCTACGAGCAGTACTTC.

The CDR3: CASSGTGGTTDTQYF. CDR3 DNA: TGTGCCAGCAGTGGGACAGGGGGAACCACAGATACGCAGTATTTT. This chain joins TRBV6-4 and TRBJ2-3; 10 nucleotides match TRBD1. V shed 4 bases, J shed 2 bases, and the junction held 3 bases outside the gene matches. The CDR3 has 15 residues. Germline loops: CDR1 MRHNA, CDR2 SNTAGT.

V gene TRBV24-1 combines with J gene TRBJ1-4; TRBD1 agrees at 8 bases. The CDR3 is 20 amino acids. Looked up from germline, CDR1 is KGHDR and CDR2 is SFDVKD. Trimming took 2 bases from V and 0 from J; bases not matched to a gene: 13. In DNA, the CDR3 is TGTGCCACCAGTGATTCGTTCGACAGGGGAAGATTTGCAACTAATGAAAAACTGTTTTTT. Translation gives CATSDSFDRGRFATNEKLFF.

The chain recombines TRBV3-1 (or the pseudogene TRBV3-2) with TRBJ2-3, with 7 bases aligning to TRBD2. This CDR3 region has 19 residues. The V segment lost 1 base and the J segment 3 bases; nucleotides outside the gene matches: 16. Germline V gene sequence: CDR1 LGHDT, CDR2 YNNKEL (reference sequence). The DNA for the CDR3 is TGTGCCAGCAGCCAAGGTCTCTCTCACTCTAGCGGACAAACAGATACGCAGTATTTT. It codes for CASSQGLSHSSGQTDTQYF.

V gene TRBV3-1 (or the pseudogene TRBV3-2) combines with J gene TRBJ1-2; maybe TRBD1 (6 bases). From germline, CDR1 is LGHDT and CDR2 YNNKEL (reference sequence). This CDR3 contains 15 residues. Trimming pared 7 bases from V and 4 bases from J, leaving 19 bases between. The CDR3 is CASTREGDLSYGYTF. In DNA form, the CDR3 reads TGTGCCAGCACCAGAGAGGGGGACCTAAGCTATGGCTACACCTTC.

The rearrangement links TRBV7-2 to TRBJ1-2; D might be TRBD1 (6 bases). V lost 7 bases, J lost 6 bases, and 15 bases lay in between. Germline loops: CDR1 SGHTA, CDR2 FQGNSA. The CDR3 is 13 amino acids. The CDR3 spells CASTQHRENGYTF. The CDR3 coding sequence is TGTGCCAGCACCCAACACAGGGAAAATGGCTACACCTTC.

The chain has TRBV24-1 and TRBJ1-2, with 8 bases lining up with TRBD1. The V gene's germline CDR1 is KGHDR and CDR2 SFDVKD. The CDR3 length is 14 residues. V trimming: 6 bases; J trimming: 4 bases; junction bases outside the gene matches: 6. The CDR3 region has the DNA TGTGCCACCAGTCCCCGACAGGGGAGCTATGGCTACACCTTC. This codes for CATSPRQGSYGYTF.

This chain uses TRBV27 with TRBJ2-2, with unresolved D. V was trimmed by 0 bases and J by 4 bases, leaving 18 bases between them. This CDR3 region has 18 residues. The germline V gene encodes CDR1 MNHEY and CDR2 SMNVEV (reference sequence). Here the CDR3 DNA reads TGTGCCAGCAGTTTATCAGTTTTGAGCAAACTGAGCACCGGGGAGCTGTTTTTT. Translation gives CASSLSVLSKLSTGELFF.

Concerning this clone: Other nucleotide sequences from this sample produce the same CDR3. The chain is built from TRBV24-1 and TRBJ1-5; D not certain. From germline, CDR1 is KGHDR and CDR2 SFDVKD. Trimming removed 3 bases from V and 0 bases from J, with 5 bases in between. This CDR3 contains 14 residues. The CDR3 is CATSDLYSNQPQHF. The DNA for the CDR3 is TGTGCCACCAGTGATCTTTATAGCAATCAGCCCCAGCATTTT.

This clone was observed a handful of times. The chain couples TRBV27 to TRBJ2-3; 8 bases are a match to TRBD1. The germline V gene encodes CDR1 MNHEY and CDR2 SMNVEV (reference sequence). Trimming at V came to 0 bases and at J to 5 bases, leaving 4 bases not matched to a gene. This CDR3 contains 15 residues. The CDR3 reads CASSLSGQGGDTQYF. The CDR3 DNA sequence: TGTGCCAGCAGTTTATCTGGACAGGGTGGAGATACGCAGTATTTT.

The chain employs TRBV6-5 and TRBJ2-1; 9 bases line up with TRBD2. The CDR3 is made up of 16 amino acids. Germline V gene lookup returns CDR1 MNHEY and CDR2 SVGAGI. V lost 2 bases to trimming and J lost 10 bases; unmatched junction nucleotides: 12. The CDR3 sequence: CASSYGLAGVQREQFF. For the CDR3, the DNA is TGTGCCAGCAGTTACGGGTTAGCGGGGGTTCAAAGGGAGCAGTTCTTC.

This sequence joins TRBV3-1 (or the pseudogene TRBV3-2) and TRBJ1-2; D is perhaps TRBD1 (5 bases). CDR3 length equals 15 residues. The V gene lost 3 bases and the J gene lost 0 bases, with 11 bases spanning the gap. Looked up from germline, CDR1 is LGHDT and CDR2 is YNNKEL (reference sequence). Here the CDR3 DNA reads TGTGCCAGCAGCCAGATACAGGTAGCTAACTATGGCTACACCTTC. Protein: CASSQIQVANYGYTF.

This sequence joins TRBV5-4 and TRBJ2-7; 11 positions agree with TRBD2. Trimming cost V 4 bases and J 2 bases; bases outside gene matches: 8. The CDR3 is made up of 16 amino acids. Germline V lookup: CDR1 SGHNT, CDR2 YYREEE (reference sequence). The CDR3 bases are TGTGCCAGCAGCAGCCCGACTAGCGGGATTGCCTACGAGCAGTACTTC. As protein: CASSSPTSGIAYEQYF.

This clone was recorded only once. The chain recombines TRBV2 with TRBJ2-2, with D unclear. This CDR3 comprises 15 residues. V was trimmed by 0 bases and J by 4 bases, leaving 9 bases between them. Germline CDR1 SNHLY, CDR2 FYNNEI. The CDR3 sequence: CASSEALQATGELFF. CDR3 sequence (DNA): TGTGCCAGCAGTGAAGCGCTGCAGGCCACCGGGGAGCTGTTTTTT.

The rearrangement uses TRBV2 and TRBJ2-1, with a tentative D call TRBD2 (6 bases). Germline-derived CDR1 and CDR2 are SNHLY and FYNNEI. V was shortened by 6 bases and J by 10 bases, with 19 bases between the two germline ends. The length of the CDR3 is 14 residues. The CDR3 sequence: CASSGGQAYGEQFF. DNA of the CDR3: TGTGCCAGCAGCGGAGGGCAGGCCTACGGGGAGCAGTTCTTC.